Shown below are 29 T cell receptor beta chains from a single sample sequenced in a study of T cell clonotyping in hematopoietic cell transplantation. Only in-frame clones appear in the TCRdb table, and some are missing; sequencing was by immunoSEQ multiplex PCR. This sample has 17,000 or so clones; 80% to 95% occur once, and the top ten carry around 5%. Sequenced material: peripheral blood mononuclear cells. Receptors originate from a middle-aged man in good health. Some clones in this sample may be carry-over from other donors' samples.

CDR3 in DNA: TGTGCCAGCAGGGCGGCAGAGATGAACACTGAAGCTTTCTTT. Translated, it gives CASRAAEMNTEAFF. The genes are TRBV27 and TRBJ1-1; D remains unclear. This CDR3 comprises 14 residues. Germline-derived CDR1 and CDR2 are MNHEY and SMNVEV (reference sequence). The ends were cut back, 6 bases at V and 0 bases at J, with 11 bases in the middle.

The gene calls are TRBV6-5 and TRBJ2-5; D is ambiguous. V was trimmed by 2 bases and J by 6 bases, leaving 10 bases between them. The germline CDR1 and CDR2 sequences are MNHEY and SVGAGI. This CDR3 region has 13 residues. The CDR3 region is CASSYRLAQTQYF. DNA of the CDR3: TGTGCCAGCAGTTACCGACTGGCACAGACCCAGTACTTC.

The chain uses TRBV28 and TRBJ1-5; D is ambiguous. Germline V gene lookup returns CDR1 MDHEN and CDR2 SYDVKM. Trimming took 8 bases from V and 0 from J, leaving 5 bases between them. There are 12 residues in the CDR3. CDR3 in amino acids: CASLVSNQPQHF. CDR3 nucleotide sequence: TGTGCCAGCCTCGTTAGCAATCAGCCCCAGCATTTT. The complete variable domain, with remaining parts taken from reference TRBV28 and TRBJ1-5, reads DVKVTQSSRYLVKRTGEKVFLECVQDMDHENMFWYRQDPGLGLRLIYFSYDVKMKEKGDIPEGYSVSREKKERFSLILESASTNQTSMYLCASLVSNQPQHFGDGTRLSIL.

The rearrangement links TRBV4-3 to TRBJ2-5; TRBD1 might be the D (6 bases). The CDR3 totals 16 residues. V was shortened by 0 bases and J by 5 bases, with 16 bases between the two germline ends. The V gene's germline CDR1 is LGHNA and CDR2 YSLEER. Here the CDR3 reads CASSQERGWVQETQYF. CDR3 DNA sequence: TGCGCCAGCAGCCAAGAGAGGGGGTGGGTACAGGAGACCCAGTACTTC.

V and J are TRBV20-1 and TRBJ1-3; D call uncertain. There are 11 residues in the CDR3. The germline V gene encodes CDR1 DFQATT and CDR2 SNEGSKA (reference sequence). The CDR3 DNA reads as TGCGCCCGTTCCTCTGGAAACACCATATATTTT. The encoded protein is CARSSGNTIYF.

The V and J genes are TRBV5-8 and TRBJ1-5, with TRBD1 identical over 7 bases. V trimming: 4 bases; J trimming: 0 bases; junction bases outside the gene matches: 10. There are 17 residues in the CDR3. From germline, CDR1 is SGHTS and CDR2 YDEGEE. CDR3 in amino acids: CASSTGQIVYSNQPQHF. For the CDR3, the DNA is TGTGCCAGCAGCACGGGACAGATTGTTTATAGCAATCAGCCCCAGCATTTT.

The rearrangement links TRBV4-3 to TRBJ1-2; no definite D call. The CDR3 is made up of 14 amino acids. The V gene's germline CDR1 is LGHNA and CDR2 YSLEER. V was clipped by 3 bases and J by 5 bases, with 13 bases between them. The CDR3 region is CASSQIMGSYGYTF. DNA of the CDR3: TGCGCCAGCAGCCAGATCATGGGCAGTTATGGCTACACCTTC.

V usage is TRBV6-5 and J usage is TRBJ2-1; 9 bases are shared with TRBD1. This CDR3 region has 13 residues. The ends lost 6 bases at V and 4 bases at J; junction bases unmatched: 1. CDR1 is MNHEY and CDR2 is SVGAGI in the germline V gene. CDR3 DNA: TGTGCCAGCAGGGACAGGGGTTACAATGAGCAGTTCTTC. Its protein product is CASRDRGYNEQFF.

The chain uses TRBV7-2 and TRBJ2-7; tentatively, D is TRBD2 (6 bases). Trimming shortened V by 6 bases and J by 7 bases, and 22 bases separated the two germline ends. Looked up from germline, CDR1 is SGHTA and CDR2 is FQGNSA. The CDR3 has 15 residues. The DNA for the CDR3 is TGTGCCAGCAGACGCCCCGGGACTGCGATGTTGGAGCAGTACTTC. Translating it yields CASRRPGTAMLEQYF.

The J gene is TRBJ1-5, the V gene TRBV30; tentative D call: TRBD1 (6 bases). CDR3 length: 12 residues. Germline CDR1 is GTSNPN and CDR2 is SVGIG (reference sequence). V was shortened by 2 bases and J by 6 bases, with 8 bases between the two germline ends. The DNA for the CDR3 is TGTGCCTGGAGTTTGGGGGCTCAGCCCCAGCATTTT. It is translated as CAWSLGAQPQHF.

This chain joins TRBV5-1 and TRBJ2-1; D remains unclear. The germline gives CDR1 SGHRS, CDR2 YFSETQ. Trimming cost V 4 bases and J 6 bases, with 14 bases left between them. This CDR3 has 14 residues. The CDR3 here is CASSQNPSVNEQFF. Here the CDR3 DNA reads TGCGCCAGCAGCCAAAACCCCTCAGTCAATGAGCAGTTCTTC.

The V and J genes are TRBV7-9 and TRBJ2-7, with no clear D. Per germline, CDR1 SEHNR and CDR2 FQNEAQ (reference sequence). Trimming took 4 bases from V and 0 from J, leaving 13 bases between them. The CDR3 consists of 15 residues. The CDR3 sequence: CASSSPALGSYEQYF. CDR3 sequence (DNA): TGTGCCAGCAGCTCTCCCGCCCTGGGCTCCTACGAGCAGTACTTC. The full variable domain, rest sourced from reference TRBV7-9 and TRBJ2-7, is DTGVSQNPRHKITKRGQNVTFRCDPISEHNRLYWYRQTLGQGPEFLTYFQNEAQLEKSRLLSDRFSAERPKGSFSTLEIQRTEQGDSAMYLCASSSPALGSYEQYFGPGTRLTVT.

This chain connects TRBV30 to TRBJ2-5, with TRBD2 matching 8 bases. Trimming at V came to 4 bases and at J to 5 bases, leaving 12 bases not matched to a gene. Germline V gene lookup returns CDR1 GTSNPN and CDR2 SVGIG (reference sequence). The CDR3 has 15 amino acids. The CDR3 loop is CAWMSSGWILETQYF. CDR3 bases: TGTGCCTGGATGTCTAGCGGGTGGATTTTGGAGACCCAGTACTTC.

This chain joins TRBV28 and TRBJ1-5; TRBD1 might be the D (6 bases). The ends were cut back, 7 bases at V and 2 bases at J, with 9 bases in the middle. Germline V gene sequence: CDR1 MDHEN, CDR2 SYDVKM. The CDR3 contains 13 residues. The CDR3 DNA reads as TGTGCCAGCAAACAGGGTGGCAATCAGCCCCAGCATTTT. It encodes CASKQGGNQPQHF.

This chain links TRBV2 with TRBJ2-5; perhaps TRBD1 as D (6 bases). Germline V gene data show CDR1 as SNHLY and CDR2 as FYNNEI. CDR3 length: 11 amino acids. Trimming removed 7 bases from V and 11 bases from J, with 14 bases in between. DNA of the CDR3: TGTGCCAGCACCCAGGGGAGTTATCAGTACTTC. This gives the protein CASTQGSYQYF. The whole variable domain, filled in from reference TRBV2 and TRBJ2-5, reads EPEVTQTPSHQVTQMGQEVILRCVPISNHLYFYWYRQILGQKVEFLVSFYNNEISEKSEIFDDQFSVERPDGSNFTLKIRSTKLEDSAMYFCASTQGSYQYFGPGTRLLVL.

A few counts support this clone. The rearrangement uses TRBV28 and TRBJ2-7; D could derive from TRBD1 or TRBD2 (5 bases each). V lost 3 bases, J lost 6 bases, and 9 bases lay in between. Germline V gene sequence: CDR1 MDHEN, CDR2 SYDVKM. The CDR3 has 12 amino acids. DNA for the CDR3: TGTGCCAGCAGTTTGGGGGTTCTCGAGCAGTACTTC. Translated, it gives CASSLGVLEQYF. The full variable domain, completed using reference TRBV28 and TRBJ2-7, is DVKVTQSSRYLVKRTGEKVFLECVQDMDHENMFWYRQDPGLGLRLIYFSYDVKMKEKGDIPEGYSVSREKKERFSLILESASTNQTSMYLCASSLGVLEQYFGPGTRLTVT.

V and J are TRBV4-2 and TRBJ2-7; 9 bases are a match to TRBD2. Losses at the gene ends were 4 bases for V and 3 bases for J; bases not matched to a gene: 13. The CDR3 covers 17 residues. CDR1 LGHNA and CDR2 YNFKEQ come from the germline V gene. The CDR3, as DNA: TGTGCCAGCAGCCTCGGAGACTTTAGCGGGAGTGGCTACGAGCAGTACTTC. This gives the protein CASSLGDFSGSGYEQYF.

The V call is TRBV19, the J call TRBJ2-1, with 10 positions matching TRBD2. In germline, CDR1 is LNHDA, CDR2 SQIVND (reference sequence). This CDR3 is built from 19 residues. Unmatched junction bases numbered 18, after V lost 7 bases and J lost 3 bases. The CDR3 region has the DNA TGTGCCAGTATGAAGCGGTCTGGCAGACTAGCGGGTTACTACAATGAGCAGTTCTTC. It codes for CASMKRSGRLAGYYNEQFF.

This clone has only one observation. The J gene is TRBJ1-1, the V gene TRBV5-1; D remains unclear. Between the trimmed V and J ends, which lost 0 bases and 1 base, there was a span of 7 bases. Germline assignment: CDR1 SGHRS and CDR2 YFSETQ. The CDR3 loop spans 14 amino acids. The CDR3 DNA sequence: TGCGCCAGCAGCTTGGAACTCAAGAACACTGAAGCTTTCTTT. This translates into CASSLELKNTEAFF.

This clone has a handful of counts. The chain uses TRBV5-1 and TRBJ1-2; weak D call: TRBD1 (6 bases). The germline V and J ends were trimmed by 1 base and 6 bases, with 13 bases remaining between them. CDR1 and CDR2 from the germline V gene are SGHRS and YFSETQ. CDR3 size: 14 residues. CDR3 DNA sequence: TGCGCCAGCAGCTTGATGACAGGAGAGGATGGCTACACCTTC. It encodes CASSLMTGEDGYTF.

The CDR3 sequence is CASSRVPSSYEQYF. The CDR3 DNA sequence: TGTGCCAGCAGCCGCGTCCCCAGCTCCTACGAGCAGTACTTC. The genes are TRBV6-5 and TRBJ2-7; D is uncertain. This CDR3 has 14 residues. V gave up 6 bases and J gave up 0 bases, with 12 bases separating them. Germline CDR1 MNHEY, CDR2 SVGAGI.

V usage is TRBV7-9 and J usage is TRBJ2-5; D remains unclear. Germline V gene data show CDR1 as SEHNR and CDR2 as FQNEAQ (reference sequence). The CDR3 is 13 amino acids. The V gene lost 8 bases and the J gene lost 2 bases, with 12 bases spanning the gap. This chain's CDR3 is CASGAGPQETQYF. The DNA for the CDR3 is TGTGCCAGCGGAGCCGGTCCTCAAGAGACCCAGTACTTC.

This clone has a single count. The J gene is TRBJ2-2, the V gene TRBV9; tentative D call: TRBD1 (6 bases). The CDR3 has 14 residues. Trimming pared 0 bases from V and 7 bases from J, leaving 10 bases between. Germline values: CDR1 SGDLS, CDR2 YYNGEE. CDR3 amino acids: CASSVVKDSGELFF. The CDR3 DNA follows: TGTGCCAGCAGCGTAGTTAAGGACAGCGGGGAGCTGTTTTTT.

The rearrangement joins TRBV4-3 to TRBJ2-7; TRBD1 aligns across 7 bases. The germline CDR1 and CDR2 sequences are LGHNA and YSLEER. CDR3 length: 15 amino acids. V shed 0 bases, J shed 0 bases, and the junction held 2 bases outside the gene matches. The CDR3 nucleotides are TGCGCCAGCAGCCAAGACAGGGGGACCTCCTACGAGCAGTACTTC. As protein: CASSQDRGTSYEQYF.

In nucleotides, the CDR3 is TGCGCCAGCAGCCAAGATCTGACCCTTTCTGGGGAGCTGTTTTTT. Protein: CASSQDLTLSGELFF. V usage is TRBV4-3 and J usage is TRBJ2-2; unclear D gene. Germline V CDR1 and CDR2: LGHNA, YSLEER. V lost 0 bases, J lost 8 bases, and 13 bases lay in between. The CDR3 covers 15 residues.

The rearrangement uses TRBV2 and TRBJ1-1; 8 bases fit TRBD1. Germline lookup yields CDR1 SNHLY and CDR2 FYNNEI. The CDR3 consists of 15 residues. V was pared by 4 bases and J by 4 bases, with 8 bases of the junction left unmatched. For the CDR3, the DNA is TGTGCCAGCAGTGGGACTCCAGGGGGCGGCACTGAAGCTTTCTTT. Its translation is CASSGTPGGGTEAFF.

The rearrangement joins TRBV12-5 to TRBJ2-5, with D unclear. Germline lookup yields CDR1 LGHNT and CDR2 FRNRAP. The CDR3 has 13 amino acids. V lost 5 bases and J 4 bases, leaving 11 bases between the germline ends. The CDR3 coding sequence is TGTGCTAGTGGTAAGAACATGGCAGAGACCCAGTACTTC. Its translation is CASGKNMAETQYF. The full variable domain, completed using reference TRBV12-5 and TRBJ2-5, is DARVTQTPRHKVTEMGQEVTMRCQPILGHNTVFWYRQTMMQGLELLAYFRNRAPLDDSGMPKDRFSAEMPDATLATLKIQPSEPRDSAVYFCASGKNMAETQYFGPGTRLLVL.

The CDR3 loop reads CASSSTGGPNTEAFF. CDR3 DNA: TGTGCCAGCAGCTCGACAGGTGGACCAAACACTGAAGCTTTCTTT. The chain is built from TRBV7-9 and TRBJ1-1; perhaps TRBD1 as D (6 bases). The CDR3 spans 15 residues. Germline values: CDR1 SEHNR, CDR2 FQNEAQ (reference sequence). V gave up 4 bases and J gave up 2 bases, with 14 bases separating them.

This clone was found a few times. This rearrangement joins TRBV30 to TRBJ2-7; no reliable D call. The CDR3 runs to 16 residues. V lost 3 bases and J lost 0, with 18 bases in between. Germline CDR1 is GTSNPN and CDR2 is SVGIG (reference sequence). In DNA, the CDR3 is TGTGCCTGGAGCGAAATGCGGTATATCAACTCCTACGAGCAGTACTTC. Amino acids: CAWSEMRYINSYEQYF.